Given below is one T cell receptor beta chain in context. It lacks a known antigen. Base qualities are not at hand, and no much larger clone is one base apart. Collaborating institutions collected whole blood in K2EDTA tubes following their own protocols. For TCRbeta analysis, collaborators shipped samples in one of three forms: frozen whole blood, isolated PBMCs, or DNA extracted from either of those sample types. The data were obtained in a study of blood T cell repertoires in COVID-19 (TCRdb year 2020). With respect to the entire study: Samples from collaborators originated in the United States, Italy and Spain and spanned both the acute and convalescent phases of COVID-19. The material from the prospective study consisted of cDNA or gDNA derived from T cells, B-cell-depleted T cells, or PBMCs. The dataset comprised deeply sampled blood TCRbeta repertoires from subjects exposed to, actively infected with, or recovered from COVID-19. The repertoires were released in a freely available public database intended as a resource for research on the immune response to SARS-CoV-2. The samples were drawn from two sources: the first 160 participants of the ongoing ImmuneRACE study, and fewer than 1,500 subjects contributed by 6 global collaborators. The sample metadata nearly always contained a de-identified subject ID, COVID-19 status, age in years and sex. Where HLA class I and class II types were available, the types were taken from metadata supplied by the sample provider, not from assay-based typing. The research as a whole found: The amount of clinical and demographic metadata varied by source and participant and was provided uncurated.

TCRbeta CDR3 regions were amplified from genomic DNA by means of the immunoSEQ Assay, a bias-controlled multiplex PCR. Concerning the study's data processing: Within the assay, amplification of reference gene primers was used to estimate how many nucleated cells each sample contained. Sequence reads were collapsed and filtered to measure the absolute abundance of every unique TCRbeta CDR3 rearrangement. For each sample, productive Simpson clonality was calculated as the square root of Simpson's diversity index across productive rearrangements. TCRdb stores this immuneACCESS table with in-frame sequences only. Part of the clones is absent; in the studies checked, under half of the shortfall reflects unresolved V genes, and no reason is known for the rest. The DNA was the basis for D and trimming; V, J and clone size are from that table. In all, the sample holds roughly 150,000 clones, and roughly nine tenths of those were seen once. The top ten clones comprise approximately 15% of the sample.

Measured from the cysteine to the phenylalanine, the CDR3 is 16 residues long. Just CDR3 DNA is preserved here, 48 bases in frame from base 1. V ends up 5 bases short and J 0 bases short, with an unmatched junction base count of 5. CDR1 and CDR2 (LNHDA, SQIVND) derive from the germline V gene (reference sequence). The sequence links TRBV19 to TRBJ1-3, and 9 junction bases match TRBD1. Material for sequencing was peripheral blood. The source of this sequence is a middle-aged woman with acute or convalescent COVID-19. The sequence in DNA is TGTGCCAGTAGTCTCGGGACAGGGAACTCTGGAAACACCATATATTTT. It encodes CASSLGTGNSGNTIYF.